Below, 29 T cell receptor beta chains from the same sample are listed, as sequenced in a study of identical twins (dated by TCRdb to about 2016). Library generation was performed with 5' RACE. The instrument given in TCRdb is Illumina HiSeq 2000. TCRdb ran its own pipeline on the public reads, namely fastp trimming at Q25 and MiXCR clone calling, and kept in-frame beta chains. Each entry merges the rows of one CDR3 protein and shows their most common DNA and genes. This sample lists around 690,000 distinct CDR3 sequences; around 20% were detected once. Around 4.5% of the sample lies in the top ten. The same sample was also studied in work on T cells expressing NK-cell markers.

The sample was PBMCs. The receptors stem from a woman aged 18-35 years in good health.

The chain couples TRBV5-1 to TRBJ2-1, with D unresolved. Germline values: CDR1 SGHRS, CDR2 YFSETQ. Trimming left V 4 bases short and J 1 base short, with 9 bases between. The CDR3 runs to 14 residues. The CDR3 loop reads CASSPPTSYNEQFF. The DNA for the CDR3 is TGCGCCAGCAGCCCCCCCACGTCCTACAATGAGCAGTTCTTC.

V is TRBV11-3 and J is TRBJ2-7, with D perhaps matching TRBD1 (5 bases). Trimming stripped 5 bases from V and 6 bases from J, with 11 bases between. The CDR3 has 12 amino acids. Germline lookup yields CDR1 SGHNT and CDR2 YENEEA. CDR3 sequence (DNA): TGTGCCAGCAGCCCAGGGCCCTCCGAGCAGTACTTC. As protein: CASSPGPSEQYF.

This clonotype was counted a few times. The V and J genes are TRBV10-2 and TRBJ1-1; no clear D. Germline lookup yields CDR1 WSHSY and CDR2 SAAADI. The CDR3 extends over 13 amino acids. V was cut by 3 bases and J by 7 bases, with 12 bases left in between. As DNA, the CDR3 is TGCGCCAGCAGTGATAAATCCACCATTGAAGCTTTCTTT. It is translated as CASSDKSTIEAFF.

The rearrangement links TRBV2 to TRBJ2-5, with 10 positions matching TRBD2. V trimming: 5 bases; J trimming: 2 bases; junction bases outside the gene matches: 11. The CDR3 is 17 amino acids. Germline-derived CDR1 and CDR2 are SNHLY and FYNNEI. The CDR3 coding sequence is TGTGCCAGCAGTCGGGTAATAGGACTAGCGGAACAAGAGACCCAGTACTTC. Protein sequence: CASSRVIGLAEQETQYF.

The chain carries TRBV10-3 and TRBJ2-2, with 7 positions matching TRBD1. Germline V lookup: CDR1 ENHRY, CDR2 SYGVKD. Trimming took 4 bases from V and 6 from J; bases not matched to a gene: 8. The CDR3 sequence is 15 residues long. The CDR3 spells CAISGNRGEAGELFF. The CDR3 DNA is TGTGCCATCAGTGGGAACAGGGGAGAGGCCGGGGAGCTGTTTTTT.

This clonotype came up many times. This sequence joins TRBV12-3 or TRBV12-4 and TRBJ2-1, with 15 bases aligning to TRBD2. The CDR3 covers 17 residues. The trim removed 5 bases at V and 4 bases at J, leaving 6 bases unmatched. DNA for the CDR3: TGTGCCAGCAGTGGGGGACTAGCGGGGGGTGGGTACAATGAGCAGTTCTTC. Residues: CASSGGLAGGGYNEQFF.

This clonotype was detected only a few times. The chain recombines TRBV5-1 with TRBJ1-1; TRBD1 is a possible D gene (5 bases). Germline V lookup: CDR1 SGHRS, CDR2 YFSETQ. V was shortened by 0 bases and J by 7 bases, with 13 bases between the two germline ends. This CDR3 spans 14 amino acids. The CDR3 here is CASSLGGGLVEAFF. As DNA, the CDR3 is TGCGCCAGCAGCTTGGGGGGGGGATTGGTTGAAGCTTTCTTT. Based on the CDR3 plus reference TRBV5-1 and TRBJ1-1, the full variable domain is KAGVTQTPRYLIKTRGQQVTLSCSPISGHRSVSWYQQTPGQGLQFLFEYFSETQRNKGNFPGRFSGRQFSNSRSEMNVSTLELGDSALYLCASSLGGGLVEAFFGQGTRLTVV.

The V call is TRBV30, the J call TRBJ2-2; tentatively, D is TRBD1 (7 bases). The CDR3 is made up of 16 amino acids. Germline V gene data show CDR1 as GTSNPN and CDR2 as SVGIG (reference sequence). V gave up 2 bases and J gave up 9 bases, with 22 bases separating them. Here the CDR3 DNA reads TGTGCCTGGAGTCCACTCCCCCGGGAGACAGGGAGGGAGCTGTTTTTT. Its translation: CAWSPLPRETGRELFF.

This clonotype was seen a handful of times. The junction departs from the called germline gene at one end, perhaps through a read error. The chain combines TRBV7-7 with TRBJ2-5; 16 bases agree with TRBD2. CDR1 and CDR2 (germline): SSHAT, FNYEAQ (reference sequence). The CDR3 consists of 17 residues. DNA of the CDR3: TGTGCTAGCAGCCCCGGGACTAGCGGGGGGGTCCGGGAGACCCAGTACTTC. Translating it yields CASSPGTSGGVRETQYF. Together with reference TRBV7-7 and TRBJ2-5, the CDR3 gives the full variable domain: GAGVSQSPRYKVTKRGQDVTLRCDPISSHATLYWYQQALGQGPEFLTYFNYEAQPDKSGLPSDRFSAERPEGSISTLTIQRTEQRDSAMYRCASSPGTSGGVRETQYFGPGTRLLVL.

The chain uses TRBV7-6 and TRBJ1-5, with no clear D. V lost 5 bases and J 4 bases, leaving 12 bases between the germline ends. This CDR3 has 14 residues. Germline V gene data show CDR1 as SGHVS and CDR2 as FNYEAQ. The chain's CDR3 is CASSPRASNQPQHF. CDR3 DNA: TGTGCCAGCAGCCCGCGGGCTTCGAATCAGCCCCAGCATTTT.

This clonotype was recorded a few times. The J gene is TRBJ2-1, the V gene TRBV10-1, with 10 bases that match TRBD2. CDR3 size: 15 residues. The J segment lost 11 bases and the V segment lost 2 bases, leaving 9 bases of the junction unmatched. Germline CDR1 WNHNN, CDR2 SYGVQD (reference sequence). CDR3 DNA: TGCGCCAGCAGTGAGGGTCTAGCGGGAGTGAGAAAGCAGTTCTTC. Translated: CASSEGLAGVRKQFF.

Ten or more counts support this clonotype. This sequence joins TRBV6-1 and TRBJ1-1; tentatively, D is TRBD1 (5 bases). Trimming stripped 8 bases from V and 1 base from J, with 8 bases between. Germline loops: CDR1 MNHNS, CDR2 SASEGT. The CDR3 totals 12 residues. CDR3 nucleotides: TGTGCCAGCGGTACAGGGAACACTGAAGCTTTCTTT. It is translated as CASGTGNTEAFF.

This clonotype was detected only a few times. V gene TRBV7-2 combines with J gene TRBJ2-5, with D perhaps given as TRBD1 or TRBD2 (5 bases each). Trimming removed 5 bases from V and 4 bases from J, with 11 bases in between. CDR1 is SGHTA, CDR2 FQGNSA, per germline. The CDR3 is 13 amino acids. CDR3 in amino acids: CASSPERGETQYF. The DNA for the CDR3 is TGTGCCAGCAGCCCAGAGAGGGGAGAGACCCAGTACTTC.

The chain joins TRBV11-3 to TRBJ2-5; maybe TRBD2 (5 bases). The V and J ends lost 4 bases and 2 bases respectively, with 14 bases between them. Germline assignment: CDR1 SGHNT and CDR2 YENEEA. The CDR3 extends over 15 amino acids. The CDR3 is CASSSYSGEQETQYF. The CDR3 DNA reads as TGTGCCAGCAGCTCCTACTCCGGGGAACAAGAGACCCAGTACTTC.

The table lists this clonotype with a few counts. The rearrangement joins TRBV20-1 to TRBJ1-2, with a possible D match to TRBD1 (5 bases). Germline loops: CDR1 DFQATT, CDR2 SNEGSKA (reference sequence). The V gene lost 5 bases and the J gene lost 0 bases, with 13 bases spanning the gap. The CDR3 has 14 amino acids. CDR3 sequence: CSALRDGTNYGYTF. CDR3 sequence (DNA): TGCAGTGCTCTACGGGACGGTACTAACTATGGCTACACCTTC.

This clonotype came up a few times. This chain links TRBV10-3 with TRBJ2-3, with D possibly being TRBD1 (5 bases). The CDR3 is made up of 15 amino acids. Trimming took 8 bases from V and 2 from J, leaving 17 bases between them. Germline values: CDR1 ENHRY, CDR2 SYGVKD. CDR3 loop: CAIRSITGATDTQYF. CDR3 DNA: TGTGCCATCCGAAGTATAACAGGAGCCACAGATACGCAGTATTTT.

This clonotype was counted many times. The chain links TRBV6-1 to TRBJ1-1, with no clear D. Deletions cut 6 bases from V and 1 base from J, with 12 bases between. From germline, CDR1 is MNHNS and CDR2 SASEGT. The CDR3 has 14 amino acids. The CDR3 loop is CASSPGYANTEAFF. The CDR3 DNA reads TGTGCCAGCAGCCCCGGGTATGCGAACACTGAAGCTTTCTTT.

This clonotype was observed many times. The chain carries TRBV25-1 and TRBJ1-1; D gene ambiguous. The CDR3 extends over 13 amino acids. Germline CDR1 is MGHDK and CDR2 is SYGVNS. The V and J ends lost 7 bases and 3 bases respectively, with 12 bases between them. CDR3 coding DNA: TGTGCCAGCAATCGTGGATTCGACACTGAAGCTTTCTTT. It yields the protein CASNRGFDTEAFF.

The rearrangement links TRBV3-1 to TRBJ2-5, with 10 bases that match TRBD2. V lost 1 base and J lost 0; bases outside the gene matches: 5. The CDR3 is 17 amino acids. Germline V gene data show CDR1 as LGHDT and CDR2 as YNNKEL (reference sequence). CDR3 bases: TGTGCCAGCAGCCAAGTTGGACTAGCGGCAAACCAAGAGACCCAGTACTTC. Translated, it gives CASSQVGLAANQETQYF.

The CDR3, as DNA: TGTGCCATCAGTCAAGGACACCACGAAGCAGATACGCAGTATTTT. This gives the protein CAISQGHHEADTQYF. The rearrangement uses TRBV10-3 and TRBJ2-3; possible D gene TRBD1, 5 bases. Germline V gene data show CDR1 as ENHRY and CDR2 as SYGVKD. V lost 5 bases, J lost 4 bases, and 16 bases lay in between. The CDR3 is 15 residues long.

The genes are TRBV20-1 and TRBJ1-1, with unresolved D. Trimming left V 3 bases short and J 6 bases short, with 11 bases between. CDR1 DFQATT and CDR2 SNEGSKA come from the germline V gene (reference sequence). The CDR3 sequence is 12 residues long. Here the CDR3 DNA reads TGCAGTGCTAGTCCGCGGACCGCTGAAGCTTTCTTT. Translating it yields CSASPRTAEAFF.

V gene TRBV7-6 combines with J gene TRBJ1-1; TRBD1 matches at 7 bases. The CDR3 spans 16 residues. Germline CDR1 reads SGHVS; CDR2 reads FNYEAQ. Trimming took 1 base from V and 0 from J; bases not matched to a gene: 5. CDR3 region: CASSLEGDSMNTEAFF. CDR3 nucleotide sequence: TGTGCCAGCAGCTTAGAGGGGGACAGCATGAACACTGAAGCTTTCTTT.

This clonotype was found a few times. The chain couples TRBV7-9 to TRBJ1-1; 7 bases are shared with TRBD1. CDR1 is SEHNR and CDR2 is FQNEAQ in the germline V gene (reference sequence). V lost 10 bases, J lost 6 bases, and 8 bases stayed unmatched. The CDR3 runs 12 residues. The CDR3 spells CATSEGAAEAFF. The CDR3 DNA reads TGTGCCACTTCGGAGGGGGCCGCTGAAGCTTTCTTT.

As to this clonotype: Sequence at one end of the junction differs from germline and may be a read error. The chain couples TRBV3-1 to TRBJ2-2, with D possibly matching TRBD2 (5 bases). CDR3 length: 14 residues. The germline gives CDR1 LGHDT, CDR2 YNNKEL (reference sequence). CDR3 residues: CACSQRDRTGELFF. The CDR3 coding sequence is TGTGCCTGCAGCCAACGGGATAGGACCGGGGAGCTGTTTTTT.

This chain joins TRBV5-1 and TRBJ1-3; no firm D call. This CDR3 is built from 14 residues. Germline V gives CDR1 SGHRS, CDR2 YFSETQ. V was cut by 2 bases and J by 3 bases, with 9 bases left in between. CDR3 in amino acids: CASSLVPFGNTIYF. In DNA, the CDR3 is TGCGCCAGCAGCTTAGTCCCCTTTGGAAACACCATATATTTT.

This clonotype has a handful of counts. CDR3 sequence: CAISEGEEGLGEQYF. The CDR3 region has the DNA TGTGCCATCAGTGAGGGAGAGGAGGGCCTTGGCGAGCAGTACTTC. J is TRBJ2-7 and V is TRBV10-3; tentative D call: TRBD2 (6 bases). Germline CDR1 is ENHRY and CDR2 is SYGVKD. The V gene lost 2 bases and the J gene lost 6 bases, with 17 bases spanning the gap. The CDR3 extends over 15 amino acids.

The rearrangement joins TRBV7-8 to TRBJ1-1; no clear D. Trimming left V 0 bases short and J 2 bases short, with 10 bases between. This CDR3 region has 15 residues. CDR1 and CDR2 (germline): SGHVS, FQNEAQ. In DNA, the CDR3 is TGTGCCAGCAGCTTAGCGATAGGAACTAACACTGAAGCTTTCTTT. As protein: CASSLAIGTNTEAFF. The full variable domain, with the rest looked up from reference TRBV7-8 and TRBJ1-1, is GAGVSQSPRYKVAKRGQDVALRCDPISGHVSLFWYQQALGQGPEFLTYFQNEAQLDKSGLPSDRFFAERPEGSVSTLKIQRTQQEDSAVYLCASSLAIGTNTEAFFGQGTRLTVV.

V usage is TRBV20-1 and J usage is TRBJ1-5, with a possible D match to TRBD1 (6 bases). Germline values: CDR1 DFQATT, CDR2 SNEGSKA (reference sequence). This CDR3 has 15 amino acids. Trimming shortened V by 3 bases and J by 1 base, and 13 bases separated the two germline ends. The CDR3 nucleotides are TGCAGTGCTAGCCAGGGGAGTCGGAGCAATCAGCCCCAGCATTTT. This translates into CSASQGSRSNQPQHF.

DNA for the CDR3: TGCAGTGCTAGAGTGGGGGAAGTCGGTACAGATACGCAGTATTTT. Protein product: CSARVGEVGTDTQYF. The V and J genes are TRBV20-1 and TRBJ2-3, with D perhaps assigned TRBD1 or TRBD2 (5 bases each). The V end lost 1 base, the J end lost 3 bases, and 14 bases lay between the germline ends. This CDR3 region has 15 residues. The V gene's germline CDR1 is DFQATT and CDR2 SNEGSKA (reference sequence).